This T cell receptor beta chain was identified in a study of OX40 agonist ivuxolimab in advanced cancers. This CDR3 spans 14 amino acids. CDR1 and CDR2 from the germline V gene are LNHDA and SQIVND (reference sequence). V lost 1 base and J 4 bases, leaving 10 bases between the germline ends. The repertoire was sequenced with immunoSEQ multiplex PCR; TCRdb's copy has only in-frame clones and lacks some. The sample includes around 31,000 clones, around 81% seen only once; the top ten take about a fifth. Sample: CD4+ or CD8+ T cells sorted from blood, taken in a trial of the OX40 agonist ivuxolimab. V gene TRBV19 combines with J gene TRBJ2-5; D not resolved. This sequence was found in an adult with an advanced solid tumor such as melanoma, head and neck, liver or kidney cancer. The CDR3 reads CASSIGTVLETQYF. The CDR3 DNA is TGTGCCAGTAGTATAGGTACAGTTTTAGAGACCCAGTACTTC.